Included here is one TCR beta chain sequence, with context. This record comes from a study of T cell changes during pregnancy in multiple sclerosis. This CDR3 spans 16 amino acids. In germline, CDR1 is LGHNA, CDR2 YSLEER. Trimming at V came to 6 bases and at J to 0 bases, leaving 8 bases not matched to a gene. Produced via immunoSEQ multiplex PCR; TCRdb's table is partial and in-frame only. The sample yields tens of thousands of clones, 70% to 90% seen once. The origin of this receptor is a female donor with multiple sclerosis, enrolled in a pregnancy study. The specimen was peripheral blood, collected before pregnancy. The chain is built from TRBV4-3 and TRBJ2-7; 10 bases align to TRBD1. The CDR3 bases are TGCGCCAGCAGACAATACGGGACAGGGGACTCCTACGAGCAGTACTTC. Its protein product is CASRQYGTGDSYEQYF.